This entry lists 3 T cell receptor beta chains sequenced from one sample in a study of T-cell memory formation after mild COVID-19. A single record per CDR3 protein comes from TCRdb applying MiXCR to the 5' RACE reads. The sample has roughly 110,000 distinct CDR3 sequences, approximately 15% seen once; the top ten hold around 40%. Sequencing was carried out using PBMCs or a T cell subset sorted from them (not recorded which). These TCRs come from a young man who had mild COVID-19 (a few samples of this study predate the infection). Cell type and time point are not known.

The table lists this clonotype with a few counts. The genes are TRBV7-9 and TRBJ1-1, with no clear D. The CDR3 extends over 11 amino acids. CDR1 and CDR2 (germline): SEHNR, FQNEAQ (reference sequence). V lost 4 bases and J 5 bases, leaving 5 bases between the germline ends. The CDR3 DNA sequence: TGTGCCAGCAGCTCATCTACTGAAGCTTTCTTT. Protein sequence: CASSSSTEAFF.

The CDR3 here is CASSRGTGVINQPQHF. Written as DNA, the CDR3 is TGTGCCAGCAGCCGCGGGACAGGGGTAATCAATCAGCCCCAGCATTTT. The chain recombines TRBV6-1 with TRBJ1-5, with TRBD1 identical over 10 bases. The J segment lost 3 bases and the V segment lost 6 bases, leaving 8 bases of the junction unmatched. In germline, CDR1 is MNHNS, CDR2 SASEGT. This CDR3 is built from 16 residues.

V gene TRBV5-4 combines with J gene TRBJ2-2, with 9 bases aligning to TRBD1. Trimming at V came to 4 bases and at J to 5 bases, leaving 6 bases not matched to a gene. Germline CDR1 reads SGHNT; CDR2 reads YYREEE (reference sequence). The CDR3 consists of 15 residues. In nucleotides, the CDR3 is TGTGCCAGCAGCATACAGGGGGCGCATACCGGGGAGCTGTTTTTT. It codes for CASSIQGAHTGELFF.